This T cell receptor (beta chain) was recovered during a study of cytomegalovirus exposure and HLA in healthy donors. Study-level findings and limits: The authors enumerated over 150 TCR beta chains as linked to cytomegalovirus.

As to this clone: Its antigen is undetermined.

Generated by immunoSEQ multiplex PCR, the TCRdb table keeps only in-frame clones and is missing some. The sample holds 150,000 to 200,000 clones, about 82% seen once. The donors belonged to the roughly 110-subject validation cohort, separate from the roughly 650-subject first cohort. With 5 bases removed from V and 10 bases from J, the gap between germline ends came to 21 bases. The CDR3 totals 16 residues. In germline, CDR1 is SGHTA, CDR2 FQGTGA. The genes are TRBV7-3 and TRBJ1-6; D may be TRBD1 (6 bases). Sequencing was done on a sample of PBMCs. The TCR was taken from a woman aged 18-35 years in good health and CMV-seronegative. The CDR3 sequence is CASSLTGPGNSSPLHF. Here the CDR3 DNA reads TGTGCCAGCAGCCTGACAGGCCCGGGGAATTCGTCACCCCTCCACTTT.